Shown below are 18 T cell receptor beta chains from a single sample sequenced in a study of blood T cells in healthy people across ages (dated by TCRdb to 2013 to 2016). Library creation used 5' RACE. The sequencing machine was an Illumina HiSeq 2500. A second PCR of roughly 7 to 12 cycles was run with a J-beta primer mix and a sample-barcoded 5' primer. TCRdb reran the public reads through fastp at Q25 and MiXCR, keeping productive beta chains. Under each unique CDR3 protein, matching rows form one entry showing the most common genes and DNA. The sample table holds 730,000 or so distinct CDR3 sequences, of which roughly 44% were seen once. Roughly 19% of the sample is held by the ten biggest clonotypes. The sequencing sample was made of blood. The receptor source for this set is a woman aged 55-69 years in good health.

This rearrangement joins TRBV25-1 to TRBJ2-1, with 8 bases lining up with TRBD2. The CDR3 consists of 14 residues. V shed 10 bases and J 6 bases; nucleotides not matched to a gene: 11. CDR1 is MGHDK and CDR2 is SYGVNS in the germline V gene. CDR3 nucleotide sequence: TGTGCCACTCTCCGCTCCGGGACTAGCAATGAGCAGTTCTTC. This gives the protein CATLRSGTSNEQFF.

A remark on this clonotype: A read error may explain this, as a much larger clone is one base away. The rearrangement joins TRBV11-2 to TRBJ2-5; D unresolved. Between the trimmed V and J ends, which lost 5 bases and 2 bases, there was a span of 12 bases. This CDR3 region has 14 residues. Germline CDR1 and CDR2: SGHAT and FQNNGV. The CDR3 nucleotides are TGTGCCAGCAGCGTAGGTGCGACTCAAGAGACCCAGTACTTC. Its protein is CASSVGATQETQYF.

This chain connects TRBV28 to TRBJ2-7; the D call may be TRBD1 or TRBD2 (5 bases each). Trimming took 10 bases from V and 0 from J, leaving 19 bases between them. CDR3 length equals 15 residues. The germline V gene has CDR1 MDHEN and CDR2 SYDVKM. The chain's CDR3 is CAISTRGDDSYEQYF. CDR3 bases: TGTGCCATCTCTACCCGAGGGGATGACTCCTACGAGCAGTACTTC.

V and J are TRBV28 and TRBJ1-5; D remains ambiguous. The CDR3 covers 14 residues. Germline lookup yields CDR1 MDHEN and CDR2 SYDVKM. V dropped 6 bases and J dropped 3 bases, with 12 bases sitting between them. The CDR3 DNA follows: TGTGCCAGCAGCCCCCTGGTCTCCAATCAGCCCCAGCATTTT. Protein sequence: CASSPLVSNQPQHF.

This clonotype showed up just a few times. For the CDR3, the DNA is TGCGCCAGCAGCCAAGATTTCTGGGAATACGAGCAGTACTTC. The encoded protein is CASSQDFWEYEQYF. V and J are TRBV4-1 and TRBJ2-7; D is uncertain. Germline CDR1 is MGHRA and CDR2 is YSYEKL. The V end was cut by 0 bases, the J end by 4 bases, with 10 bases between. There are 14 residues in the CDR3.

As DNA, the CDR3 is TGTGCCAGCAGCCCAGAGGCCGATAGCAATCAGCCCCAGCATTTT. Its translation: CASSPEADSNQPQHF. The chain uses TRBV7-9 and TRBJ1-5; D unresolved. V gave up 5 bases and J gave up 0 bases, with 11 bases separating them. The CDR3 runs to 15 residues. Germline CDR1 and CDR2: SEHNR and FQNEAQ (reference sequence).

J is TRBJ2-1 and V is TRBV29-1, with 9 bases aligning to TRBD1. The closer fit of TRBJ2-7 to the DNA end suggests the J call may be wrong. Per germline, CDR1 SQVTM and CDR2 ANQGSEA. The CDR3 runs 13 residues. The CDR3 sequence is CSWGTGPYNEQYF. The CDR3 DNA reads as TGCAGCTGGGGGACAGGGCCGTACAATGAGCAGTACTTC.

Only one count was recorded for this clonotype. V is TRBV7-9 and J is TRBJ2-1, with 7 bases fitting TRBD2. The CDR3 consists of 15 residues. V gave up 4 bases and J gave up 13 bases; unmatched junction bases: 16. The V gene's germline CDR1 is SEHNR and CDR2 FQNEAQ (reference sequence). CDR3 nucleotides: TGTGCCAGCAGCTGGGCGGGGACTACGAGAGAGACCCAGTTCTTC. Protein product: CASSWAGTTRETQFF.

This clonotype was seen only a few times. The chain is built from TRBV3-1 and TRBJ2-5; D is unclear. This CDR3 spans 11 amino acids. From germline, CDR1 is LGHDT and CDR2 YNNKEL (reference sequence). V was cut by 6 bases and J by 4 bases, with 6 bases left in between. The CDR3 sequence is CASRHIETQYF. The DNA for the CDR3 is TGTGCCAGCAGGCATATAGAGACCCAGTACTTC.

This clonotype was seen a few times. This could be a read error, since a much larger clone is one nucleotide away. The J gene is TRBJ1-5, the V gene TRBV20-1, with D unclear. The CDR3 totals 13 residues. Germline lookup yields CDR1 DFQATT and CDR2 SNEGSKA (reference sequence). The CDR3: CSPRAYVNQPQHF. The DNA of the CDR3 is TGCAGTCCTAGAGCTTATGTTAATCAGCCCCAGCATTTT.

The CDR3 coding sequence is TGCAGCGTCCCCCGGGACGCGCCCTTGGCGGAGACCCAGTACTTC. It specifies CSVPRDAPLAETQYF. V is TRBV29-1 and J is TRBJ2-5; either TRBD1 or TRBD2 may fit D (5 bases each). The CDR3 extends over 15 amino acids. Germline V lookup: CDR1 SQVTM, CDR2 ANQGSEA. Trimming removed 6 bases at V and 5 bases at J, with 22 bases between. Full variable domain (missing parts from reference TRBV29-1 and TRBJ2-5): SAVISQKPSRDICQRGTSLTIQCQVDSQVTMMFWYRQQPGQSLTLIATANQGSEATYESGFVIDKFPISRPNLTFSTLTVSNMSPEDSSIYLCSVPRDAPLAETQYFGPGTRLLVL.

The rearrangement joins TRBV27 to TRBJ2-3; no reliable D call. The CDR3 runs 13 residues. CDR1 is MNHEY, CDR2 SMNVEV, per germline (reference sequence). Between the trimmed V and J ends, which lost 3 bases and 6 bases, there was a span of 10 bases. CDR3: CASSFRLGDTQYF. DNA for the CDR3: TGTGCCAGCAGTTTTAGGCTAGGGGATACGCAGTATTTT.

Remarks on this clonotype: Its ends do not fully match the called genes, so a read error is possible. The CDR3 nucleotides read TGCAGCGTTGGGGGGACAGCTAGCACAGATGCGCAGTATTTT. Translating gives CSVGGTASTDAQYF. V usage is TRBV29-1 and J usage is TRBJ2-3, with 7 bases aligning to TRBD1. The germline gives CDR1 SQVTM, CDR2 ANQGSEA. The CDR3 consists of 14 residues.

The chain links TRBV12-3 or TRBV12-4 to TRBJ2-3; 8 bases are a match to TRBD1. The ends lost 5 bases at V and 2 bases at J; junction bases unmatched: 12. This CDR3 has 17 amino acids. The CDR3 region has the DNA TGTGCCAGCAGTCCCCGACAGGGGCCCCAAGACACAGATACGCAGTATTTT. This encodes CASSPRQGPQDTDTQYF.

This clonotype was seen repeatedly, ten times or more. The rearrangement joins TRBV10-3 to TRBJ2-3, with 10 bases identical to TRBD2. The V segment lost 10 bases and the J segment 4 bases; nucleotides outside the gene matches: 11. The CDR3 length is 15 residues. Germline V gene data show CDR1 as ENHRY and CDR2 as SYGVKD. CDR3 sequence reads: CATGPSGSLADTQYF. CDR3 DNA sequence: TGTGCCACCGGCCCTAGCGGGAGTTTGGCAGATACGCAGTATTTT.

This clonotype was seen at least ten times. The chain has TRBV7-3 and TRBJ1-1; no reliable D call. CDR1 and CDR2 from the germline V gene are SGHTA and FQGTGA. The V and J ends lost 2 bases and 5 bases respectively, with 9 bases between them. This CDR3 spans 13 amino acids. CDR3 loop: CASSLAGETEAFF. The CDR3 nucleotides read TGTGCCAGCAGCTTAGCTGGGGAGACTGAAGCTTTCTTT.

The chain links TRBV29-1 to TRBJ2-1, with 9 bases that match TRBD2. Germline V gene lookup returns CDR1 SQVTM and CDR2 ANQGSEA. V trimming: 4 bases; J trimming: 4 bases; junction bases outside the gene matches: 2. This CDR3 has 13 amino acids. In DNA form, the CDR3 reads TGCAGCGTTGGGCGGGAGGGATACAATGAGCAGTTCTTC. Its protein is CSVGREGYNEQFF.

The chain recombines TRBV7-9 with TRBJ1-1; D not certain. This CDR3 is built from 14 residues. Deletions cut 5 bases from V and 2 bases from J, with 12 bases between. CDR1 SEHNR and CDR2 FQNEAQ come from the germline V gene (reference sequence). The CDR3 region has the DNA TGTGCCAGCAGCCTCCCCATGGGAAACACTGAAGCTTTCTTT. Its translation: CASSLPMGNTEAFF. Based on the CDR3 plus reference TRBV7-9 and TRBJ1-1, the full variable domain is DTGVSQNPRHKITKRGQNVTFRCDPISEHNRLYWYRQTLGQGPEFLTYFQNEAQLEKSRLLSDRFSAERPKGSFSTLEIQRTEQGDSAMYLCASSLPMGNTEAFFGQGTRLTVV.